The 5 T cell receptor beta chains presented below share a single source sample, sequenced in a study of OX40 agonist ivuxolimab in advanced cancers. Sequencing was performed with immunoSEQ multiplex PCR; in TCRdb, only in-frame clones are kept and a portion is missing. The repertoire holds 60,000 to 90,000 clones, with roughly 91% as singletons. The sequenced sample was CD4+ or CD8+ T cells sorted from blood, obtained in a trial of the OX40 agonist ivuxolimab. The receptors originated from an adult with an advanced solid tumor such as melanoma, head and neck, liver or kidney cancer.

The chain carries TRBV5-1 and TRBJ2-2; weak D call: TRBD2 (5 bases). CDR1 SGHRS and CDR2 YFSETQ come from the germline V gene. The CDR3 extends over 14 amino acids. Trimming shortened V by 1 base and J by 3 bases, and 7 bases separated the two germline ends. The CDR3 DNA follows: TGCGCCAGCAGCTTGAACGGGGACACCGGGGAGCTGTTTTTT. Its protein is CASSLNGDTGELFF.

V gene TRBV19 combines with J gene TRBJ2-2, with 9 bases fitting TRBD1. CDR3 length: 15 amino acids. In germline, CDR1 is LNHDA, CDR2 SQIVND (reference sequence). Unmatched junction bases numbered 7, after V lost 5 bases and J lost 6 bases. Here the CDR3 DNA reads TGTGCCAGTAGTCCCTGGGACAGGGTATCCGGGGAGCTGTTTTTT. This codes for CASSPWDRVSGELFF.

V gene TRBV6-1 combines with J gene TRBJ2-3; D is ambiguous. The V and J ends lost 4 bases and 3 bases respectively, with 5 bases between them. This CDR3 is built from 12 residues. Germline values: CDR1 MNHNS, CDR2 SASEGT. In nucleotides, the CDR3 is TGTGCCAGCAGTGTAAGGACAGATACGCAGTATTTT. As protein: CASSVRTDTQYF.

CDR3: CASSDLPGRGNEQFF. CDR3 nucleotides: TGTGCCAGCAGTGATCTTCCAGGGAGGGGTAATGAGCAGTTCTTC. This chain joins TRBV6-1 and TRBJ2-1, with 7 bases matching TRBD2. Germline V lookup: CDR1 MNHNS, CDR2 SASEGT. The CDR3 length is 15 residues. The J segment lost 7 bases and the V segment lost 3 bases, leaving 9 bases of the junction unmatched.

The chain combines TRBV5-8 with TRBJ1-5, with no clear D. Trimming shortened V by 2 bases and J by 5 bases, and 2 bases separated the two germline ends. Germline CDR1 is SGHTS and CDR2 is YDEGEE. The CDR3 spans 11 residues. The CDR3 region has the DNA TGTGCCAGCAGCTTCGATCAGCCCCAGCATTTT. This codes for CASSFDQPQHF.